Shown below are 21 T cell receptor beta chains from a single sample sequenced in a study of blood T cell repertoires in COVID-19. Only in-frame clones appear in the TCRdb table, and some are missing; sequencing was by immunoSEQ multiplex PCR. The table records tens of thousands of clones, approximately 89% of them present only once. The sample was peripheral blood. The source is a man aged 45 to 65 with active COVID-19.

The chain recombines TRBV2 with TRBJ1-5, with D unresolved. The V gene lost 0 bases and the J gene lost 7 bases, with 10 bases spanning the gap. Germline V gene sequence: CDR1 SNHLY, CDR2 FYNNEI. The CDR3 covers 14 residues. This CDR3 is CASSEAPPGQPQHF. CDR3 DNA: TGTGCCAGCAGTGAAGCTCCCCCGGGACAGCCCCAGCATTTT.

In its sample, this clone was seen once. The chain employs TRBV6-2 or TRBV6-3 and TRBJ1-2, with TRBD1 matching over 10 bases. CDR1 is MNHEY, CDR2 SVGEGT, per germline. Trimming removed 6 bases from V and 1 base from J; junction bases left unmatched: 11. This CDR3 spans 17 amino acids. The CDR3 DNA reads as TGTGCCAGCAGCCCCGGGACAGGGGATCCAAATAACTATGGCTACACCTTC. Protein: CASSPGTGDPNNYGYTF.

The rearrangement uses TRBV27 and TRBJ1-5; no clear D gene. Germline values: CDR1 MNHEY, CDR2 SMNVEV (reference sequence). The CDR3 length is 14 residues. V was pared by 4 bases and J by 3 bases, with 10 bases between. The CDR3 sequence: CASSSPGNNQPQHF. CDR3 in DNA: TGTGCCAGCAGTTCCCCGGGGAACAATCAGCCCCAGCATTTT.

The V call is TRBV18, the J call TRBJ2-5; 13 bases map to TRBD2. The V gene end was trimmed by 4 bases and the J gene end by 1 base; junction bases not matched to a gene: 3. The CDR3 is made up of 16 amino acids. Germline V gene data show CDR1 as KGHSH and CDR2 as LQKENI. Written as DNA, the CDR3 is TGTGCCAGCTCACGGACTAGCGGGAGTGGCCAAGAGACCCAGTACTTC. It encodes CASSRTSGSGQETQYF.

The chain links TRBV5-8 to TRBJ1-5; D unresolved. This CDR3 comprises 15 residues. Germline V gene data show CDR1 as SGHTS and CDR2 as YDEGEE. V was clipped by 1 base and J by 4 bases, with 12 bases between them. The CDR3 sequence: CASSLKVRGNQPQHF. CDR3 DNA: TGTGCCAGCAGCTTGAAGGTCCGCGGTAATCAGCCCCAGCATTTT.

The CDR3 reads CASSEDRDNQPQHF. CDR3 in DNA: TGTGCCAGCAGTGAAGACAGGGACAATCAGCCCCAGCATTTT. The chain couples TRBV2 to TRBJ1-5, with a possible D match to TRBD1 (6 bases). Germline CDR1 is SNHLY and CDR2 is FYNNEI. V dropped 1 base and J dropped 3 bases, with 7 bases sitting between them. The CDR3 totals 14 residues.

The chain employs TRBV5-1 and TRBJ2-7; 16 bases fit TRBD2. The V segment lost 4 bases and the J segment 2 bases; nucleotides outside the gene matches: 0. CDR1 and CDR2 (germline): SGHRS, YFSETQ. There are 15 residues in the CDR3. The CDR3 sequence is CASSGTSGGAYEQYF. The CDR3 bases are TGCGCCAGCAGCGGGACTAGCGGGGGGGCCTACGAGCAGTACTTC.

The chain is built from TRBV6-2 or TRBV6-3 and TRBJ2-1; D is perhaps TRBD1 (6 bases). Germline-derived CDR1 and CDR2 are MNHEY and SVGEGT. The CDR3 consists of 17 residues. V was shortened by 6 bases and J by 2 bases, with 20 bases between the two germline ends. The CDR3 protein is CASSLRAWTETYNEQFF. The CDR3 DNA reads TGTGCCAGCAGCTTACGAGCTTGGACAGAGACCTACAATGAGCAGTTCTTC.

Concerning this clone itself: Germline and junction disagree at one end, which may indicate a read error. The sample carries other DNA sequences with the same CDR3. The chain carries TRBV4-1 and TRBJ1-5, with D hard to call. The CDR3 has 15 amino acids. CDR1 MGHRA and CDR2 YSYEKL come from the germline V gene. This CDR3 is CASSQDFRLYQPQHF. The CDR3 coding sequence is TGTGCCAGCAGCCAAGATTTCCGGTTATATCAGCCCCAGCATTTT.

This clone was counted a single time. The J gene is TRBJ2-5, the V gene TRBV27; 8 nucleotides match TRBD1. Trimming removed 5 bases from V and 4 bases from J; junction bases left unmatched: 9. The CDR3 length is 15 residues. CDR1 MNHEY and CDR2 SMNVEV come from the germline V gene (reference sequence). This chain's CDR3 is CASSKDRVTRETQYF. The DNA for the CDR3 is TGTGCCAGCAGTAAGGACAGGGTGACGAGAGAGACCCAGTACTTC.

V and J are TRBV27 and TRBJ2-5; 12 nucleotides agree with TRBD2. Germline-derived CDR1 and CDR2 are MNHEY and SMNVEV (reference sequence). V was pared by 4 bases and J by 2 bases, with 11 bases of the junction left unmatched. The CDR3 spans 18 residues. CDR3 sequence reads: CASSSSSGGATLQETQYF. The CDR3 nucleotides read TGTGCCAGCAGTTCATCTAGCGGGGGGGCAACACTTCAAGAGACCCAGTACTTC.

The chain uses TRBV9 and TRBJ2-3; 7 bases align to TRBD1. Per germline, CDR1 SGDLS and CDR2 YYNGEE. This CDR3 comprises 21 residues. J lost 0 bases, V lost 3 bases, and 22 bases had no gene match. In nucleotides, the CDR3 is TGTGCCAGCAGCGCATCTACACCCGGTCCTAGGGGGCCCCTAAGCACAGATACGCAGTATTTT. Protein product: CASSASTPGPRGPLSTDTQYF.

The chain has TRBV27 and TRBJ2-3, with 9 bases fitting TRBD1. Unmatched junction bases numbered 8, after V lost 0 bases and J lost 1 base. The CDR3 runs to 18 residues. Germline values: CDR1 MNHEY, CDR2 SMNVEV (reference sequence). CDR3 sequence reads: CASSLSTAGQGGTDTQYF. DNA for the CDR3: TGTGCCAGCAGTTTATCGACTGCGGGACAGGGAGGCACAGATACGCAGTATTTT.

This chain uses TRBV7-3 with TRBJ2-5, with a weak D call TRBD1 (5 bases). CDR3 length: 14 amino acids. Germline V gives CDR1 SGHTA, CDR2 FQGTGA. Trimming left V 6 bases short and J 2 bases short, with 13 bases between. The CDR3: CASSIQGSQETQYF. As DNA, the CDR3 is TGTGCCAGCAGTATTCAGGGAAGTCAAGAGACCCAGTACTTC.

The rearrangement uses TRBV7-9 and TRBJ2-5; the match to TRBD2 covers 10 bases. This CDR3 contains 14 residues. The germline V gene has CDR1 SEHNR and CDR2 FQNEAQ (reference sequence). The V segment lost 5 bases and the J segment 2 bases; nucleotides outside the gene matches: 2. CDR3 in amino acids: CASSLSGRQETQYF. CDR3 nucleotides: TGTGCCAGCAGCCTTAGCGGGAGGCAAGAGACCCAGTACTTC. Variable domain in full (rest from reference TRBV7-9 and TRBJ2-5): DTGVSQNPRHKITKRGQNVTFRCDPISEHNRLYWYRQTLGQGPEFLTYFQNEAQLEKSRLLSDRFSAERPKGSFSTLEIQRTEQGDSAMYLCASSLSGRQETQYFGPGTRLLVL.

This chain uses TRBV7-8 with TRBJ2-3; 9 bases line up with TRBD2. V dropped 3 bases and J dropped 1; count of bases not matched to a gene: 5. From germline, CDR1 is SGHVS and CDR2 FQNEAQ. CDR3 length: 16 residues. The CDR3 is CASSFVQREGTDTQYF. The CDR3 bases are TGTGCCAGCAGCTTTGTTCAGCGGGAGGGCACAGATACGCAGTATTTT. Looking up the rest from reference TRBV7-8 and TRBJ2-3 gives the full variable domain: GAGVSQSPRYKVAKRGQDVALRCDPISGHVSLFWYQQALGQGPEFLTYFQNEAQLDKSGLPSDRFFAERPEGSVSTLKIQRTQQEDSAVYLCASSFVQREGTDTQYFGPGTRLTVL.

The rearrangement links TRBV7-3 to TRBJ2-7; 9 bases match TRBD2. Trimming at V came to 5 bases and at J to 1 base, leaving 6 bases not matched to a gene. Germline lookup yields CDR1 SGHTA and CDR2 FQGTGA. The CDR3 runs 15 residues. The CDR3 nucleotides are TGTGCCAGCAGCCCAACTAGCGGGCCGTCCTACGAGCAGTACTTC. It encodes CASSPTSGPSYEQYF. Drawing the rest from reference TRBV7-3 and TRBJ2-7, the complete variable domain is GAGVSQTPSNKVTEKGKYVELRCDPISGHTALYWYRQSLGQGPEFLIYFQGTGAADDSGLPNDRFFAVRPEGSVSTLKIQRTERGDSAVYLCASSPTSGPSYEQYFGPGTRLTVT.

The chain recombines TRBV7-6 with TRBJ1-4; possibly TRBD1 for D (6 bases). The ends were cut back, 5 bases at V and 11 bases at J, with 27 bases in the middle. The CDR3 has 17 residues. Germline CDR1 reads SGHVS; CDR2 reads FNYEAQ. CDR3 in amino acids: CASSHPYTGGSLRKLFF. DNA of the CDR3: TGTGCCAGCAGCCATCCCTATACGGGGGGCTCTCTTCGGAAACTGTTTTTT. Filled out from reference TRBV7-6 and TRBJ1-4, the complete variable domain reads GAGVSQSPRYKVTKRGQDVALRCDPISGHVSLYWYRQALGQGPEFLTYFNYEAQQDKSGLPNDRFSAERPEGSISTLTIQRTEQRDSAMYRCASSHPYTGGSLRKLFFGSGTQLSVL.

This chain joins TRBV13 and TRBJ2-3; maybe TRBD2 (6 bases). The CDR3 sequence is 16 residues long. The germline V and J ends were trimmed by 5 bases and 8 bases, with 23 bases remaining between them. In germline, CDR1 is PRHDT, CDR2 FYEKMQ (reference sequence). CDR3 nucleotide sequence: TGTGCCAGCAGCCCAGCGGGTCCCGGACCGCACATTACGCAGTATTTT. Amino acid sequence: CASSPAGPGPHITQYF.

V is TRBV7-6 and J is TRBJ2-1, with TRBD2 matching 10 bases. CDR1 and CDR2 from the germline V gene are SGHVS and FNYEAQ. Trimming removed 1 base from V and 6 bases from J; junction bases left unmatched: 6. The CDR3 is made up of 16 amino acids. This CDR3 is CASSLDGPSGSNEQFF. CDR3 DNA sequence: TGTGCCAGCAGCTTAGATGGGCCTAGCGGGAGCAATGAGCAGTTCTTC.

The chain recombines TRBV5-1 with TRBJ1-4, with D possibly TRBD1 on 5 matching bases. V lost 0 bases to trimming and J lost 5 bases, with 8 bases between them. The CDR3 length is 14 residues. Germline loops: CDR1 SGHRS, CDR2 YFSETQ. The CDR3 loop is CASSLVSGNEKLFF. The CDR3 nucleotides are TGCGCCAGCAGCTTGGTCTCAGGGAATGAAAAACTGTTTTTT.